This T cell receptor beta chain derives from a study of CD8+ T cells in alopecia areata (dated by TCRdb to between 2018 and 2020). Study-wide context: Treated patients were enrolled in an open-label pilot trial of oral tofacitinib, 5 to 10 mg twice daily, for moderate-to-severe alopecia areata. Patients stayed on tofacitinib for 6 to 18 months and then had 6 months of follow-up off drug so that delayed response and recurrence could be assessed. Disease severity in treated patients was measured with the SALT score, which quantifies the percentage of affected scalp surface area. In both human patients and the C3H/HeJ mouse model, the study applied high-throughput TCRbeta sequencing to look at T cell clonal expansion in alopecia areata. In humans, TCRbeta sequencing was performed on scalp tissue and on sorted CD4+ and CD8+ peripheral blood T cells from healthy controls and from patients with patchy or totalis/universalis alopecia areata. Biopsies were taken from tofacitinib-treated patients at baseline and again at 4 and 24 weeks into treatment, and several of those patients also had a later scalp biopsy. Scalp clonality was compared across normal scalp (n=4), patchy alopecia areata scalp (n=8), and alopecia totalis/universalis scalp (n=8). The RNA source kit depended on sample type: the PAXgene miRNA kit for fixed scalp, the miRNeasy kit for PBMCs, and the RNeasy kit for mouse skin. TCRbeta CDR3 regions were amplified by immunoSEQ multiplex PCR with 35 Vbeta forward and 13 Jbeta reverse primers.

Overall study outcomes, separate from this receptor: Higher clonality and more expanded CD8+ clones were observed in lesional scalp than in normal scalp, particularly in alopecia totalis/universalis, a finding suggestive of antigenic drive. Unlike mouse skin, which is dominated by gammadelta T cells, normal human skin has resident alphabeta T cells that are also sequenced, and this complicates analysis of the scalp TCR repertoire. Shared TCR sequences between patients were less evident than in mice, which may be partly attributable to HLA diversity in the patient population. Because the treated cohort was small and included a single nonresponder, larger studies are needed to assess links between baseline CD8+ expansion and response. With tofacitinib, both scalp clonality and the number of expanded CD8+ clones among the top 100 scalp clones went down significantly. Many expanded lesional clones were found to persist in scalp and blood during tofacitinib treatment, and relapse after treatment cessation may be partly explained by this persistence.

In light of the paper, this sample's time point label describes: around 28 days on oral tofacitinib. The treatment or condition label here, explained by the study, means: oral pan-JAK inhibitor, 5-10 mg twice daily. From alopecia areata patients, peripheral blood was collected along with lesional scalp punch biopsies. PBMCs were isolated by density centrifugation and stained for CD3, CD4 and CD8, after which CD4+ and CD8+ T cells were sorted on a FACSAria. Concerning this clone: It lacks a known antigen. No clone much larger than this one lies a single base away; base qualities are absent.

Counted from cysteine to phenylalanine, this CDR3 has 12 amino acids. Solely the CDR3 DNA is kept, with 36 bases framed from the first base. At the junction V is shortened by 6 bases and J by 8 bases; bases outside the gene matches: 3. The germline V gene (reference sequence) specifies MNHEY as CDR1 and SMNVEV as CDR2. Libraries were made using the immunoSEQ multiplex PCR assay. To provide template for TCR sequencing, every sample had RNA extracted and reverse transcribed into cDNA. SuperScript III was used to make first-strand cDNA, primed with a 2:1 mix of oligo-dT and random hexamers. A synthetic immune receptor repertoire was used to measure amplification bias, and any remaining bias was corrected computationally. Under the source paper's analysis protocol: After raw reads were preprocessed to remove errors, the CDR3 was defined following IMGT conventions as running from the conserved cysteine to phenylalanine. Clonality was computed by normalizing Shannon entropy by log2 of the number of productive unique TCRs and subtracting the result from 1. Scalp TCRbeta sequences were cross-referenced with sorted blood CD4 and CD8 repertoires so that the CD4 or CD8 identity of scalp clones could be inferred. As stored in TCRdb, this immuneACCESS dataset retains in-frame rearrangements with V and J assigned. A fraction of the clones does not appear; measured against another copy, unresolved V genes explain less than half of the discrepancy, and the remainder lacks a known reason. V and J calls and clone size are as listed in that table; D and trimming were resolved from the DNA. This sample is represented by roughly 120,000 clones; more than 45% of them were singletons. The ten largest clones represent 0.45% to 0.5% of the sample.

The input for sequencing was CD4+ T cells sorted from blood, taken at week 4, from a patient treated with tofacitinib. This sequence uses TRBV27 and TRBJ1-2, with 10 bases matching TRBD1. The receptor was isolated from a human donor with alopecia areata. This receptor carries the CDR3 CASSPTGGGYTF. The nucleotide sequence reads TGTGCCAGCAGCCCGACAGGGGGCGGCTACACCTTC.